The next 8 T cell receptor beta chains were all read from a single sample in a study of shared clonotypes between healthy human individuals. Profiled with immunoSEQ multiplex PCR; TCRdb holds only in-frame clones, not every one. Altogether around 2,000,000 clones are present, about 94% being singletons, with the ten largest covering 0.85% to 1.2%. CD45RO-negative, CCR7-positively selected cells formed the naive CD8 fraction, excluding terminally differentiated effector memory CD45RA+ cells. The material sequenced was naive CD8+ T cells sorted from blood. The source of these receptors is a young man in good health.

J is TRBJ2-7 and V is TRBV28, with D possibly being TRBD1 (5 bases). The CDR3 sequence is 13 residues long. CDR1 MDHEN and CDR2 SYDVKM come from the germline V gene. Trimming pared 7 bases from V and 4 bases from J, leaving 14 bases between. CDR3 in DNA: TGTGCCAGCACTTTCGGACCAGGGTACGAGCAGTACTTC. Translating it yields CASTFGPGYEQYF.

The rearrangement links TRBV2 to TRBJ2-1; possible D gene TRBD2, 5 bases. This CDR3 has 14 amino acids. V was pared by 6 bases and J by 9 bases, with 18 bases between. Germline V CDR1 and CDR2: SNHLY, FYNNEI. CDR3 region: CASRDGNSVLEQFF. As DNA, the CDR3 is TGTGCCAGCAGGGACGGGAATTCCGTCCTTGAGCAGTTCTTC.

This chain joins TRBV4-2 and TRBJ2-2; D unresolved. CDR3 length: 16 amino acids. Germline V gives CDR1 LGHNA, CDR2 YNFKEQ. The germline V and J ends were trimmed by 1 base and 4 bases, with 13 bases remaining between them. The CDR3 bases are TGTGCCAGCAGCCAAGTGAGCGTCGCTGGCACCGGGGAGCTGTTTTTT. Translation gives CASSQVSVAGTGELFF.

This chain connects TRBV25-1 to TRBJ2-2; D is ambiguous. The V gene lost 8 bases and the J gene lost 3 bases, with 7 bases spanning the gap. Looked up from germline, CDR1 is MGHDK and CDR2 is SYGVNS. The CDR3 loop spans 12 amino acids. Written as DNA, the CDR3 is TGTGCCAGCTACGGATACACCGGGGAGCTGTTTTTT. Protein product: CASYGYTGELFF. Together with reference TRBV25-1 and TRBJ2-2, the CDR3 gives the full variable domain: EADIYQTPRYLVIGTGKKITLECSQTMGHDKMYWYQQDPGMELHLIHYSYGVNSTEKGDLSSESTVSRIRTEHFPLTLESARPSHTSQYLCASYGYTGELFFGEGSRLTVL.

CDR3 region: CASSQARGGFYEQYF. In DNA form, the CDR3 reads TGCGCCAGCAGCCAAGCAAGGGGAGGTTTTTACGAGCAGTACTTC. This chain uses TRBV4-3 with TRBJ2-7, with a tentative D call TRBD2 (6 bases). The ends were cut back, 1 base at V and 4 bases at J, with 14 bases in the middle. Germline loops: CDR1 LGHNA, CDR2 YSLEER. This CDR3 contains 15 residues.

As concerns this clone: Other DNA sequences in this sample translate to the same CDR3. CDR3 loop: CASSLGGGEQFF. The CDR3 DNA is TGTGCCAGCAGCTTAGGGGGTGGTGAGCAGTTCTTC. The chain joins TRBV7-9 to TRBJ2-1; no reliable D call. CDR3 length: 12 amino acids. Germline V gene lookup returns CDR1 SEHNR and CDR2 FQNEAQ (reference sequence). Trimming shortened V by 1 base and J by 9 bases, and 7 bases separated the two germline ends.

J is TRBJ2-2 and V is TRBV4-1, with 11 bases that match TRBD2. J lost 3 bases, V lost 4 bases, and 4 bases had no gene match. From germline, CDR1 is MGHRA and CDR2 YSYEKL. The CDR3 covers 16 residues. The CDR3 coding sequence is TGCGCCAGCAGCCCTCTAGCGGGAGGTGACACCGGGGAGCTGTTTTTT. Residues: CASSPLAGGDTGELFF.

This clone was counted between two and nine times. The chain employs TRBV5-6 and TRBJ2-5; no definite D call. Per germline, CDR1 SGHDT and CDR2 YYEEEE. The CDR3 is 15 residues long. Between the trimmed V and J ends, which lost 4 bases and 5 bases, there was a span of 18 bases. The CDR3 DNA reads as TGTGCCAGCAGCCGCCGGCCGCAATTGTGGGAGACCCAGTACTTC. Translated: CASSRRPQLWETQYF.